This TCR beta chain came from a study of OX40 agonist ivuxolimab in advanced cancers. V lost 6 bases and J lost 8; bases outside the gene matches: 5. From germline, CDR1 is SGHAT and CDR2 FQNNGV. This CDR3 is 14 amino acids long. Measured with immunoSEQ multiplex PCR; TCRdb has only the in-frame clones, and not every one. The sample has about 100,000 clones, over 75% seen once. Here the sequenced sample was CD4+ or CD8+ T cells sorted from blood, taken in a trial of the OX40 agonist ivuxolimab. This receptor was obtained from an adult with an advanced solid tumor such as melanoma, head and neck, liver or kidney cancer. The genes are TRBV11-2 and TRBJ1-4, with 11 bases that match TRBD1. The CDR3 coding sequence is TGTGCCAGCAGTTTGGACAGGGGGCCGGAAAAACTGTTTTTT. This codes for CASSLDRGPEKLFF.